The 32 T cell receptor beta chains below come from one sample, sequenced in a study of cytomegalovirus exposure and HLA in healthy donors. The PCR used 60 Vbeta and 13 Jbeta primers. Measured with immunoSEQ multiplex PCR; TCRdb has only the in-frame clones, and not every one. The top ten clones hold approximately 2% of a sample with nearly 200,000 clones, over 60% of them seen once. The sequenced sample consisted of PBMCs. These receptors all come from a woman aged 25 to 39 in good health and CMV-seropositive.

The chain combines TRBV5-4 with TRBJ2-5; D ambiguous. Trimming took off 2 bases at V and 1 base at J, with 9 bases between the two ends. Germline V gives CDR1 SGHNT, CDR2 YYREEE (reference sequence). This CDR3 region has 14 residues. The DNA of the CDR3 is TGTGCCAGCAGCTTTGAGATTCTCCAAGAGACCCAGTACTTC. It codes for CASSFEILQETQYF. Filled out from reference TRBV5-4 and TRBJ2-5, the complete variable domain reads ETGVTQSPTHLIKTRGQQVTLRCSSQSGHNTVSWYQQALGQGPQFIFQYYREEENGRGNFPPRFSGLQFPNYSSELNVNALELDDSALYLCASSFEILQETQYFGPGTRLLVL.

The rearrangement joins TRBV19 to TRBJ2-1, with unresolved D. From germline, CDR1 is LNHDA and CDR2 SQIVND (reference sequence). V was trimmed by 4 bases and J by 7 bases, leaving 8 bases between them. The CDR3 is 12 residues long. CDR3 in amino acids: CASSRVLNEQFF. Here the CDR3 DNA reads TGTGCCAGTAGTAGAGTATTGAATGAGCAGTTCTTC.

The gene calls are TRBV4-3 and TRBJ2-2, with D maybe TRBD1 (6 bases). This CDR3 has 14 amino acids. Between the trimmed V and J ends, which lost 4 bases and 1 base, there was a span of 7 bases. Germline V gives CDR1 LGHNA, CDR2 YSLEER. This CDR3 is CASSLQGNTGELFF. In nucleotides, the CDR3 is TGCGCCAGCAGCCTACAGGGGAACACCGGGGAGCTGTTTTTT.

This clone was counted only a few times. The chain combines TRBV5-1 with TRBJ1-4; D is uncertain. With 4 bases removed from V and 7 bases from J, the gap between germline ends came to 14 bases. In germline, CDR1 is SGHRS, CDR2 YFSETQ. The CDR3 has 14 residues. This chain's CDR3 is CASSPATTGEKLFF. In DNA, the CDR3 is TGCGCCAGCAGCCCCGCCACGACGGGTGAAAAACTGTTTTTT.

The V gene is TRBV10-3, the J gene TRBJ2-5, with unresolved D. The CDR3 is 13 residues long. Germline V gene sequence: CDR1 ENHRY, CDR2 SYGVKD. With 1 base removed from V and 3 bases from J, the gap between germline ends came to 6 bases. CDR3 in amino acids: CAISEYQEETQYF. CDR3 sequence (DNA): TGTGCCATCAGTGAGTACCAGGAAGAGACCCAGTACTTC.

The rearrangement links TRBV7-2 to TRBJ2-7, with D perhaps matching TRBD2 (6 bases). The CDR3 consists of 15 residues. V gave up 5 bases and J gave up 0 bases, with 14 bases separating them. Germline values: CDR1 SGHTA, CDR2 FQGNSA. The CDR3, as DNA: TGTGCCAGCAGCGCACCGGGAGAACCCTCCTACGAGCAGTACTTC. It translates to CASSAPGEPSYEQYF.

The chain is built from TRBV20-1 and TRBJ1-2; the D is unclear. This CDR3 region has 10 residues. Germline-derived CDR1 and CDR2 are DFQATT and SNEGSKA (reference sequence). CDR3 DNA: TGCACTTTAGGAGGGCGTGGCTACACCTTC. It specifies CTLGGRGYTF.

The chain employs TRBV7-8 and TRBJ2-2, with a weak D call TRBD2 (5 bases). The germline gives CDR1 SGHVS, CDR2 FQNEAQ. The CDR3 is made up of 16 amino acids. V shed 0 bases and J shed 4 bases, with 12 bases lying between them. CDR3 coding DNA: TGTGCCAGCAGCTTAGCCTCAAGGGAGTTCACCGGGGAGCTGTTTTTT. Amino acid sequence: CASSLASREFTGELFF.

The chain recombines TRBV6-5 with TRBJ2-2; D unclear. This CDR3 comprises 14 residues. V was shortened by 5 bases and J by 10 bases, with 17 bases between the two germline ends. Germline CDR1 and CDR2: MNHEY and SVGAGI. The CDR3 DNA reads as TGTGCCAGCAGTCCCGGCTCCCAGGTGAAGGAGCTGTTTTTT. Its protein is CASSPGSQVKELFF.

The CDR3 sequence is CASSTGASTQYF. The CDR3 coding sequence is TGTGCCAGTAGCACGGGAGCCTCTACGCAGTATTTT. The rearrangement links TRBV19 to TRBJ2-3; D is perhaps TRBD2 (6 bases). Germline V gene data show CDR1 as LNHDA and CDR2 as SQIVND (reference sequence). This CDR3 is 12 amino acids long. V lost 6 bases to trimming and J lost 8 bases, with 12 bases between them.

This clone was counted only a few times. The rearrangement links TRBV9 to TRBJ2-5; 12 nucleotides agree with TRBD2. CDR3 length equals 16 residues. Unmatched junction bases numbered 3, after V lost 3 bases and J lost 0 bases. Germline CDR1 is SGDLS and CDR2 is YYNGEE. Here the CDR3 reads CASSGTSGEYQETQYF. As DNA, the CDR3 is TGTGCCAGCAGCGGGACTAGCGGGGAGTACCAAGAGACCCAGTACTTC.

V and J are TRBV25-1 and TRBJ1-2; D not certain. The V gene's germline CDR1 is MGHDK and CDR2 SYGVNS. The CDR3 covers 13 residues. V shed 6 bases and J shed 6 bases, with 14 bases lying between them. CDR3 nucleotides: TGTGCCAGCAGCCGGGGTGGCAGGAATGGCTACACCTTC. This translates into CASSRGGRNGYTF.

CDR3 DNA sequence: TGTGCCAGCAGCCCAGGTCCGGTTAGCAATCAGCCCCAGCATTTT. This sequence encodes CASSPGPVSNQPQHF. V gene TRBV9 combines with J gene TRBJ1-5; D gene ambiguous. The CDR3 length is 15 residues. Germline assignment: CDR1 SGDLS and CDR2 YYNGEE. V dropped 4 bases and J dropped 0 bases, with 11 bases sitting between them.

The genes are TRBV10-3 and TRBJ1-2; no reliable D call. Germline V CDR1 and CDR2: ENHRY, SYGVKD. Deletions cut 6 bases from V and 5 bases from J, with 7 bases between. The CDR3 is 11 amino acids. CDR3 in amino acids: CAISQTYGYTF. For the CDR3, the DNA is TGTGCCATCAGCCAGACTTATGGCTACACCTTC.

The table lists this clone with a few counts. The V gene is TRBV6-5, the J gene TRBJ1-3; TRBD1 is a possible D gene (5 bases). Germline V gene data show CDR1 as MNHEY and CDR2 as SVGAGI. V gave up 0 bases and J gave up 4 bases, with 10 bases separating them. This CDR3 region has 15 residues. The CDR3 protein is CASSYSGGAGNTIYF. CDR3 coding DNA: TGTGCCAGCAGTTACTCGGGGGGTGCGGGAAACACCATATATTTT.

Written as DNA, the CDR3 is TGTGCCAGCAGTCGACTGGACAGGGGAGCTTTCTTT. Translated: CASSRLDRGAFF. The V gene is TRBV6-6, the J gene TRBJ1-1, with 9 bases matching TRBD1. Germline CDR1 MNHNY, CDR2 SVGAGI (reference sequence). This CDR3 has 12 residues. J gave up 10 bases and V 5 bases, and 5 bases lay outside the gene matches.

The chain employs TRBV5-7 and TRBJ2-7; 9 nucleotides line up with TRBD1. TRBV5-7 is treated as an ORF (open reading frame) with a function not yet certain. The CDR3 has 17 residues. V lost 1 base, J lost 3 bases, and 11 bases stayed unmatched. The CDR3 DNA reads as TGTGCCAGCAGCTTGACGCGAATTGGACAGGGGTACTACGAGCAGTACTTC. The encoded protein is CASSLTRIGQGYYEQYF.

This clone was found once. The rearrangement joins TRBV28 to TRBJ2-7; D is perhaps TRBD1 (5 bases). The CDR3 runs to 12 residues. V was cut by 2 bases and J by 6 bases, with 8 bases left in between. Germline CDR1 reads MDHEN; CDR2 reads SYDVKM. This chain's CDR3 is CASSLPRVEQYF. The CDR3 bases are TGTGCCAGCAGTTTACCCAGGGTCGAGCAGTACTTC.

This rearrangement joins TRBV27 to TRBJ2-5, with TRBD1 matching 9 bases. After removal of 1 base from V and 3 bases from J, the junction contained 6 bases not matched to a gene. The CDR3 runs 16 residues. Looked up from germline, CDR1 is MNHEY and CDR2 is SMNVEV (reference sequence). The CDR3 here is CASSLLGTGNEETQYF. CDR3 nucleotide sequence: TGTGCCAGCAGTTTATTAGGGACAGGGAACGAAGAGACCCAGTACTTC.

This clone was seen once. This rearrangement joins TRBV28 to TRBJ1-6; D unclear. Germline V gives CDR1 MDHEN, CDR2 SYDVKM. This CDR3 spans 16 amino acids. V lost 6 bases and J lost 0, with 12 bases in between. The chain's CDR3 is CASSPVTSSYNSPLHF. For the CDR3, the DNA is TGTGCCAGCAGCCCCGTTACTAGCTCCTATAATTCACCCCTCCACTTT.

This chain connects TRBV5-4 to TRBJ1-1; D is possibly TRBD1 (6 bases). Looked up from germline, CDR1 is SGHNT and CDR2 is YYREEE (reference sequence). The CDR3 sequence is 16 residues long. V was clipped by 4 bases and J by 3 bases, with 19 bases between them. The CDR3 DNA follows: TGTGCCAGCAGCGCACCGGACAGTTGGAAGGACACTGAAGCTTTCTTT. This gives the protein CASSAPDSWKDTEAFF. Together with reference TRBV5-4 and TRBJ1-1, the CDR3 gives the full variable domain: ETGVTQSPTHLIKTRGQQVTLRCSSQSGHNTVSWYQQALGQGPQFIFQYYREEENGRGNFPPRFSGLQFPNYSSELNVNALELDDSALYLCASSAPDSWKDTEAFFGQGTRLTVV.

This clone was recorded a few times. This chain links TRBV7-2 with TRBJ2-1, with 12 bases that match TRBD2. In germline, CDR1 is SGHTA, CDR2 FQGNSA. The CDR3 is 15 residues long. Trimming took 3 bases from V and 8 from J; bases not matched to a gene: 5. In DNA, the CDR3 is TGTGCCAGCAGCTTGAGACTAGCGGGAGAGCATGAGCAGTTCTTC. Translating gives CASSLRLAGEHEQFF. Looking up the rest from reference TRBV7-2 and TRBJ2-1 gives the full variable domain: GAGVSQSPSNKVTEKGKDVELRCDPISGHTALYWYRQSLGQGLEFLIYFQGNSAPDKSGLPSDRFSAERTGGSVSTLTIQRTQQEDSAVYLCASSLRLAGEHEQFFGPGTRLTVL.

The V and J genes are TRBV4-3 and TRBJ2-5, with a weak D call TRBD2 (5 bases). The CDR3 contains 15 residues. CDR1 and CDR2 from the germline V gene are LGHNA and YSLEER. Trimming took off 0 bases at V and 2 bases at J, with 10 bases between the two ends. The CDR3 bases are TGCGCCAGCAGCCAAGACGCGAGGGTACAAGAGACCCAGTACTTC. This codes for CASSQDARVQETQYF.

This clone has a single count. V usage is TRBV30 and J usage is TRBJ1-2; D may be TRBD1 (5 bases). Germline V gene data show CDR1 as GTSNPN and CDR2 as SVGIG (reference sequence). CDR3 length: 17 amino acids. With 0 bases removed from V and 8 bases from J, the gap between germline ends came to 25 bases. In DNA, the CDR3 is TGTGCCTGGAGTGTAACCCTAAGGGCAGGGAGGGGAGGGGGCTACACCTTC. Residues: CAWSVTLRAGRGGGYTF.

This chain connects TRBV5-4 to TRBJ1-1; TRBD1 might be the D (5 bases). The CDR3 length is 13 residues. V lost 3 bases to trimming and J lost 4 bases, with 10 bases between them. Germline V gives CDR1 SGHNT, CDR2 YYREEE (reference sequence). The CDR3 loop reads CASSSQVATEAFF. The CDR3 DNA sequence: TGTGCCAGCAGCTCACAGGTGGCCACTGAAGCTTTCTTT. Variable domain in full (rest from reference TRBV5-4 and TRBJ1-1): ETGVTQSPTHLIKTRGQQVTLRCSSQSGHNTVSWYQQALGQGPQFIFQYYREEENGRGNFPPRFSGLQFPNYSSELNVNALELDDSALYLCASSSQVATEAFFGQGTRLTVV.

The V call is TRBV10-3, the J call TRBJ2-3, with D tentatively TRBD2 (6 bases). Germline CDR1 reads ENHRY; CDR2 reads SYGVKD. The CDR3 spans 12 residues. Deletions cut 8 bases from V and 0 bases from J, with 6 bases between. The CDR3 here is CAIAGSTDTQYF. The CDR3 DNA follows: TGTGCCATCGCGGGGAGCACAGATACGCAGTATTTT.

V gene TRBV7-9 combines with J gene TRBJ1-2; D gene uncertain. Trimming cost V 1 base and J 1 base, with 10 bases left between them. Germline values: CDR1 SEHNR, CDR2 FQNEAQ (reference sequence). CDR3 length: 15 amino acids. The CDR3 sequence: CASSLGTSLNYGYTF. DNA of the CDR3: TGTGCCAGCAGCTTAGGAACATCCCTTAACTATGGCTACACCTTC.

This chain links TRBV7-2 with TRBJ2-1; TRBD2 aligns across 13 bases. The germline CDR1 and CDR2 sequences are SGHTA and FQGNSA. V lost 5 bases, J lost 6 bases, and 4 bases stayed unmatched. The CDR3 spans 15 residues. CDR3 nucleotide sequence: TGTGCCAGCAGCACAGGACTAGCGGGGGTCAATGAGCAGTTCTTC. Amino acids: CASSTGLAGVNEQFF.

The chain uses TRBV19 and TRBJ2-1; 8 bases map to TRBD2. CDR1 LNHDA and CDR2 SQIVND come from the germline V gene (reference sequence). The CDR3 extends over 15 amino acids. The J segment lost 0 bases and the V segment lost 7 bases, leaving 5 bases of the junction unmatched. The CDR3 nucleotides are TGTGCCAGTACCCAGCGGGAGAGCTCCTACAATGAGCAGTTCTTC. Translating it yields CASTQRESSYNEQFF.

This clone was detected a few times. The V gene is TRBV4-2, the J gene TRBJ2-2; 7 bases map to TRBD1. The V gene's germline CDR1 is LGHNA and CDR2 YNFKEQ. The CDR3 extends over 16 amino acids. Trimming cost V 0 bases and J 7 bases; bases outside gene matches: 8. Here the CDR3 reads CASSQEWTGTSGELFF. DNA of the CDR3: TGTGCCAGCAGCCAAGAGTGGACAGGCACCAGCGGGGAGCTGTTTTTT.

The genes are TRBV2 and TRBJ2-2; 10 bases line up with TRBD1. Unmatched junction bases numbered 5, after V lost 7 bases and J lost 6 bases. This CDR3 comprises 14 residues. Germline V gene sequence: CDR1 SNHLY, CDR2 FYNNEI. CDR3 bases: TGTGCCAGCATAGGGACAGGGGTCTCCGGGGAGCTGTTTTTT. This gives the protein CASIGTGVSGELFF.

This sequence joins TRBV27 and TRBJ1-2, with 9 bases aligning to TRBD1. This CDR3 has 16 residues. Germline CDR1 is MNHEY and CDR2 is SMNVEV (reference sequence). V shed 6 bases and J 1 base; nucleotides not matched to a gene: 9. DNA for the CDR3: TGTGCCAGCAGCCAATGGGGACAGGGATTTAACTATGGCTACACCTTC. Protein product: CASSQWGQGFNYGYTF.